These T cell receptor beta chains were read from a single sample in a study of T cells after yellow fever vaccination. TCRdb re-called the 5' RACE reads through MiXCR, storing one row per CDR3 protein. In the table there are 250,000 to 400,000 distinct CDR3 sequences, around 4.5% of which are singletons. The starting material was PBMCs, obtained 15 days after the yellow fever booster vaccination. The source is a young man who received the YFV17D yellow fever vaccine. Each CDR3 is given with its conserved first and last residue. Each record gives: V gene, clone size, D gene, J gene, CDR3 DNA, CDR3 protein. D genes are given only for firm matches. Clone size is not always given. Where it is, it says once, few, many or a class for expanded clones.

V: TRBV15
size: many
D: .
J: TRBJ1-4
DNA: TGTGCCACCAGCAGAGACCTGACCCGCCTTGGTGAAAAACTGTTTTTT
CDR3: CATSRDLTRLGEKLFF

V: TRBV19
size: many
D: .
J: TRBJ2-7
DNA: TGTGCCAGTAGTAGGGGTCGACCTTCCTACGAGCAGTACTTC
CDR3: CASSRGRPSYEQYF

V: TRBV9
size: many
D: TRBD1
J: TRBJ2-5
DNA: TGTGCCAGCAGCGTAGCTTCCCAGGGGGCGGGGGAGACCCAGTACTTC
CDR3: CASSVASQGAGETQYF

V: TRBV27
size: many
D: .
J: TRBJ2-1
DNA: TGTGCCAGCAGTTATCGGGGGCCCACGTCCTACAATGAGCAGTTCTTC
CDR3: CASSYRGPTSYNEQFF

V: TRBV5-1
size: few
D: .
J: TRBJ2-2
DNA: TGCGCCAGCAGCTTGGGGATTCGTACCGGGGAGCTGTTTTTT
CDR3: CASSLGIRTGELFF

V: TRBV6-2/TRBV6-3
size: .
D: TRBD2
J: TRBJ2-5
DNA: TGTGCCAGCAGTCGGACTAGCGGATCGGAGACCCAGTACTTC
CDR3: CASSRTSGSETQYF

V: TRBV20-1
size: .
D: TRBD2
J: TRBJ2-1
DNA: TGCAGTGCTAGGGCCCCTAGCGGGGGGGCAAGGGAGCAGTTCTTC
CDR3: CSARAPSGGAREQFF

V: TRBV20-1
size: many
D: TRBD1
J: TRBJ1-6
DNA: TGCAGTGCTACTGACAGGGCACCCTATAATTCACCCCTCCACTTT
CDR3: CSATDRAPYNSPLHF

V: TRBV6-5
size: many
D: .
J: TRBJ1-2
DNA: TGTGCCAGCAGCCAGGACAGCGGCTATGGCTACACCTTC
CDR3: CASSQDSGYGYTF

V: TRBV10-3
size: few
D: .
J: TRBJ1-2
DNA: TGTGCCATCAGTGTGCTGAATACGGCGGATGGCTACACCTTC
CDR3: CAISVLNTADGYTF